The sequence of this T cell receptor beta chain was determined in a study of T cells in Graves' hyperthyroidism and ophthalmopathy. This clonotype was counted many times. Germline V gene lookup returns CDR1 MDHEN and CDR2 SYDVKM. The CDR3 contains 16 residues. The V gene lost 8 bases and the J gene lost 0 bases, with 16 bases spanning the gap. Template material for amplifying TCR beta CDR3 regions consisted of RNA transcripts. In the first-round RT-PCR of the TCR CDR3, the HTBI primer set was used. Each CDR3 protein gets one entry after TCRdb re-called the multiplex PCR reads with MiXCR. The table includes approximately 640,000 distinct CDR3 sequences, roughly 17% detected once. Each diagnosis was grounded in clinical symptoms, serum thyroxine and TRAb, thyroid ultrasound, and orbital computed tomography. It was 10 ml of fresh peripheral blood that supplied the PBMCs.

The sequence was collected from a man in his forties or fifties with Graves' hyperthyroidism. The sample taken for sequencing was blood. The chain combines TRBV28 with TRBJ2-2, with no clear D. Here the CDR3 reads CASRSGDGSNTGELFF. The CDR3 DNA is TGTGCCAGCCGATCAGGCGACGGATCGAACACCGGGGAGCTGTTTTTT.